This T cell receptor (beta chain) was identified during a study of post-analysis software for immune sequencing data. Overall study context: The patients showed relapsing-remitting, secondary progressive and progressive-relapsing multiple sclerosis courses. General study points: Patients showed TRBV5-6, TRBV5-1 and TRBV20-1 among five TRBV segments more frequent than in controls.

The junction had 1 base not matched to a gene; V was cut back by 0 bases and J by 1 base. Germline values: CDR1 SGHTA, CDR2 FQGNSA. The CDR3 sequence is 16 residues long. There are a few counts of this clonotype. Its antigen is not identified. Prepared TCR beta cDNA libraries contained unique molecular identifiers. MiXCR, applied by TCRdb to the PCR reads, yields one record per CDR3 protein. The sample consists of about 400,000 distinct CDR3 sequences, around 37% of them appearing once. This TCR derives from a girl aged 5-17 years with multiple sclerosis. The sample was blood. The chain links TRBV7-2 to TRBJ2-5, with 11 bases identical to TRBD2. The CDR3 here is CASSLATSGGQETQYF. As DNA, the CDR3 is TGTGCCAGCAGCTTAGCCACTAGCGGGGGCCAAGAGACCCAGTACTTC.